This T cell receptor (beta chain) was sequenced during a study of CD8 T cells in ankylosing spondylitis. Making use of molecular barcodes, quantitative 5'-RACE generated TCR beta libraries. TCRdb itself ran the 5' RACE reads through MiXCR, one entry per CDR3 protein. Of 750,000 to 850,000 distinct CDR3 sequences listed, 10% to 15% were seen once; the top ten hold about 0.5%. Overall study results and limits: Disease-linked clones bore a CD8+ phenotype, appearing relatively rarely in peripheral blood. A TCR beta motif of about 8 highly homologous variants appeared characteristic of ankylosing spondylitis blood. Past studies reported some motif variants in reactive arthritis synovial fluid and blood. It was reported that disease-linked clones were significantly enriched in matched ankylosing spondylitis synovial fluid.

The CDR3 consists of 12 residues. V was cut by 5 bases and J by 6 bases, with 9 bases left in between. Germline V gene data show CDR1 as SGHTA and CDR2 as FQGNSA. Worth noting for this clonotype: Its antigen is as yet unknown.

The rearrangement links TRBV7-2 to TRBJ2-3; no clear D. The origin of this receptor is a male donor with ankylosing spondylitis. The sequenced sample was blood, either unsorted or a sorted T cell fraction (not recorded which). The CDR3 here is CASSPYGDTQYF. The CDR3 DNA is TGTGCCAGCAGCCCATATGGGGATACGCAGTATTTT.